The source of this TCR beta chain is a study of T-cell memory formation after mild COVID-19. The CDR3 loop spans 14 amino acids. With 6 bases removed from V and 2 bases from J, the gap between germline ends came to 15 bases. Germline-derived CDR1 and CDR2 are DFQATT and SNEGSKA (reference sequence). TCRdb re-analysed the 5' RACE reads in MiXCR, keeping a single row per CDR3 protein. Of approximately 150,000 distinct CDR3 sequences in the sample, 5.5% to 7% are singletons; the top ten hold more than 2%. The clonotype originates from an adult woman who had mild COVID-19 (a few samples of this study predate the infection). Cell type and time point are not known. Material for sequencing was PBMCs or a T cell subset sorted from them (not recorded which). The V and J genes are TRBV20-1 and TRBJ2-3; tentatively, D is TRBD2 (6 bases). CDR3 bases: TGCAGTGCCAAGTCCGGGACTTTCACAGATACGCAGTATTTT. Residues: CSAKSGTFTDTQYF.